Listed here is a single T cell receptor beta chain. The trim removed 0 bases at V and 1 base at J, leaving 2 bases unmatched. CDR1 and CDR2 from the germline V gene are SGHRS and YFSETQ. The CDR3 consists of 15 residues. This specimen belongs to a study of control samples from healthy donors and cancer patients. Data came from immunoSEQ multiplex PCR; TCRdb stores just in-frame clones and leaves some out. The sample has 100,000 to 150,000 clones; approximately 92% are singletons. The chain carries TRBV5-1 and TRBJ2-3, with TRBD2 identical over 7 bases. Sequences were obtained from blood. This clonotype was sampled from a woman between 50 and 59 years old in good health. CDR3 sequence reads: CASSLVAGGTDTQYF. The CDR3 coding sequence is TGCGCCAGCAGCTTGGTGGCGGGAGGCACAGATACGCAGTATTTT.